In this sample, the clone carrying this T cell receptor (beta chain) turned up many times. Its antigen is unidentified. This CDR3 spans 14 amino acids. Germline CDR1 SGHRS, CDR2 YFSETQ. V was clipped by 2 bases and J by 4 bases, with 10 bases between them. Researchers built TCR beta libraries using quantitative 5'-RACE with molecular barcodes. TCRdb used MiXCR to reprocess the 5' RACE reads, holding one entry per CDR3 protein. The table lists around 250,000 distinct CDR3 sequences, approximately 12% of them singletons. These data belong to a study of CD8 T cells in ankylosing spondylitis. Broader study findings: Matched ankylosing spondylitis synovial fluid reportedly showed significant enrichment of disease-linked clones.

The sequencing sample was made of blood, either unsorted or a sorted T cell fraction (not recorded which). The rearrangement joins TRBV5-1 to TRBJ1-5; D uncertain. The source is a male donor with ankylosing spondylitis or in good health (not recorded which). The CDR3 region has the DNA TGCGCCAGCAGCTTAAGTCCTGAGAATCAGCCCCAGCATTTT. It specifies CASSLSPENQPQHF.